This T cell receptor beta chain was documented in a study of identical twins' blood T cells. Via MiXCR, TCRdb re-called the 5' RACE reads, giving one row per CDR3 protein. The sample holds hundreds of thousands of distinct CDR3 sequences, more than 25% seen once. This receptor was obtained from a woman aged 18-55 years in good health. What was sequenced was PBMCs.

Here the CDR3 DNA reads TGCAGCGTTGAGCTACTAGCGGATACGCAGTATTTT. It translates to CSVELLADTQYF. V and J are TRBV29-1 and TRBJ2-3, with 7 bases matching TRBD2. Germline V gene data show CDR1 as SQVTM and CDR2 as ANQGSEA. This CDR3 is 12 amino acids long. The J segment lost 6 bases and the V segment lost 3 bases, leaving 3 bases of the junction unmatched.